This TCR beta chain was captured in a study of CD8 T cells in ankylosing spondylitis. Each TCR beta library was made by quantitative 5'-RACE that incorporated molecular barcodes. TCRdb itself ran the 5' RACE reads through MiXCR, one entry per CDR3 protein. The repertoire holds 180,000 or so distinct CDR3 sequences, with more than 9% as singletons. This clonotype was seen at least ten times. CDR3 length: 15 residues. V was pared by 8 bases and J by 7 bases, with 14 bases of the junction left unmatched. Germline CDR1 and CDR2: SGHTA and FQGNSA. This sequence originates from a male donor with ankylosing spondylitis or in good health (not recorded which). Input material: blood, either unsorted or a sorted T cell fraction (not recorded which). The genes are TRBV7-2 and TRBJ2-7; 10 bases are a match to TRBD2. This CDR3 is CASGKREGLGVEQYF. Written as DNA, the CDR3 is TGTGCCAGCGGAAAGCGGGAGGGCTTAGGGGTTGAGCAGTACTTC. Filled out from reference TRBV7-2 and TRBJ2-7, the complete variable domain reads GAGVSQSPSNKVTEKGKDVELRCDPISGHTALYWYRQSLGQGLEFLIYFQGNSAPDKSGLPSDRFSAERTGGSVSTLTIQRTQQEDSAVYLCASGKREGLGVEQYFGPGTRLTVT.